This passage covers 7 T cell receptor beta chains from one sample sequenced in a study of control samples from healthy donors and cancer patients. Assay used: immunoSEQ multiplex PCR; TCRdb lists only in-frame clones, some missing. The sample shows about 170,000 clones, 91% of them seen only once. Material for sequencing was blood. The source of these receptors is a woman aged 30 to 39 in good health.

The chain is built from TRBV5-1 and TRBJ1-4; no firm D call. The CDR3 length is 13 residues. V gave up 0 bases and J gave up 7 bases, with 7 bases separating them. Per germline, CDR1 SGHRS and CDR2 YFSETQ. Here the CDR3 reads CASSLVGREKLFF. The CDR3 coding sequence is TGCGCCAGCAGCTTGGTTGGGCGTGAAAAACTGTTTTTT.

This rearrangement joins TRBV5-8 to TRBJ1-3, with D unclear. The germline V and J ends were trimmed by 0 bases and 1 base, with 8 bases remaining between them. The CDR3 extends over 15 amino acids. The V gene's germline CDR1 is SGHTS and CDR2 YDEGEE. The CDR3 DNA sequence: TGTGCCAGCAGCTTGGTTTTAGGGTCTGGAAACACCATATATTTT. It codes for CASSLVLGSGNTIYF.

Turning to this clone: Other DNA sequences from this sample encode an identical CDR3 as well. The genes are TRBV7-9 and TRBJ1-2, with TRBD1 matching 7 bases. The CDR3 is made up of 13 amino acids. The germline V gene has CDR1 SEHNR and CDR2 FQNEAQ (reference sequence). Trimming cost V 3 bases and J 4 bases; bases outside gene matches: 2. The DNA of the CDR3 is TGTGCCAGCAGCTTGGCAGGGGGCTATGGCTACACCTTC. It translates to CASSLAGGYGYTF. Complete variable domain (other parts from reference TRBV7-9 and TRBJ1-2): DTGVSQNPRHKITKRGQNVTFRCDPISEHNRLYWYRQTLGQGPEFLTYFQNEAQLEKSRLLSDRFSAERPKGSFSTLEIQRTEQGDSAMYLCASSLAGGYGYTFGSGTRLTVV.

The table lists this clone with a count of one. The chain links TRBV6-5 to TRBJ2-2; TRBD1 might be the D (7 bases). The V and J ends lost 6 bases and 6 bases respectively, with 17 bases between them. From germline, CDR1 is MNHEY and CDR2 SVGAGI. The CDR3 totals 15 residues. The CDR3 DNA sequence: TGTGCCAGCAGCCTCGCGGGACAGCCCCCCGGGGAGCTGTTTTTT. It encodes CASSLAGQPPGELFF.

The V call is TRBV2, the J call TRBJ2-3; D is unresolved. CDR1 and CDR2 (germline): SNHLY, FYNNEI. The CDR3 totals 14 residues. V was trimmed by 0 bases and J by 5 bases, leaving 9 bases between them. This CDR3 reads CASSEAEIRDTQYF. The CDR3 bases are TGTGCCAGCAGTGAAGCGGAGATCAGAGATACGCAGTATTTT.

This chain joins TRBV27 and TRBJ1-6; 11 positions agree with TRBD1. CDR3 length: 15 residues. J gave up 10 bases and V 5 bases, and 7 bases lay outside the gene matches. Germline lookup yields CDR1 MNHEY and CDR2 SMNVEV (reference sequence). CDR3 coding DNA: TGTGCCAGCAGTCTCACCGGGACAGGGGGATCACCCCTCCACTTT. Protein sequence: CASSLTGTGGSPLHF.

This chain links TRBV11-2 with TRBJ2-7, with 10 bases matching TRBD1. V lost 1 base, J lost 3 bases, and 0 bases stayed unmatched. From germline, CDR1 is SGHAT and CDR2 FQNNGV. The CDR3 is 14 residues long. CDR3 DNA sequence: TGTGCCAGCAGCTTAGGGACAGGGGGCTACGAGCAGTACTTC. Translated, it gives CASSLGTGGYEQYF.